These 11 T cell receptor beta chains share one sample of origin, sequenced in a study of identical twins. TCRdb re-derived calls from the 5' RACE reads in MiXCR, one entry per CDR3 protein. The sample has under 500,000 distinct CDR3 sequences; over 11% are singletons. The same specimen was also included in a second study, on yellow fever vaccine responses in identical twins.

Sequencing used CD4+ T cells sorted from blood. These receptors all come from a woman between 18 and 29 years old in good health.

This sequence joins TRBV2 and TRBJ1-4, with D possibly being TRBD1 (6 bases). Trimming took off 6 bases at V and 5 bases at J, with 19 bases between the two ends. The CDR3 spans 16 residues. Germline CDR1 is SNHLY and CDR2 is FYNNEI. The CDR3 region has the DNA TGTGCCAGCAGCGAGCCCCTTACAGGGAAAAATGAAAAACTGTTTTTT. Translated: CASSEPLTGKNEKLFF.

This clonotype was detected ten times or more. The chain has TRBV5-1 and TRBJ2-7; 7 nucleotides agree with TRBD1. The CDR3 length is 14 residues. From germline, CDR1 is SGHRS and CDR2 YFSETQ. V lost 4 bases and J lost 1; bases outside the gene matches: 5. The CDR3 sequence is CASSRDRVSYEQYF. The CDR3 nucleotides are TGCGCCAGCAGCAGGGACAGAGTTTCCTACGAGCAGTACTTC.

The chain uses TRBV3-1 and TRBJ2-7; 7 nucleotides match TRBD1. CDR1 is LGHDT, CDR2 YNNKEL, per germline (reference sequence). Unmatched junction bases numbered 9, after V lost 0 bases and J lost 1 base. The CDR3 loop spans 17 amino acids. This CDR3 is CASSQEPTGTNSYEQYF. CDR3 DNA: TGTGCCAGCAGCCAAGAACCGACAGGGACCAATTCCTACGAGCAGTACTTC.

As for this clonotype: An end of the junction does not agree with germline; a read error may underlie this. The chain is built from TRBV10-1 and TRBJ2-7; D may be TRBD1 or TRBD2 (5 bases each). Germline CDR1 reads WNHNN; CDR2 reads SYGVQD (reference sequence). The CDR3 is made up of 12 amino acids. CDR3 in DNA: TGCGCCAGCAGTGAGTCTGGGGGAGTGCCCGTCTTC. It encodes CASSESGGVPVF.

CDR3 region: CASSPTGPSYEQYF. CDR3 nucleotide sequence: TGTGCCAGCAGTCCGACAGGGCCGTCCTACGAGCAGTACTTC. V and J are TRBV6-1 and TRBJ2-7; 7 bases align to TRBD1. This CDR3 is 14 amino acids long. V trimming: 5 bases; J trimming: 1 base; junction bases outside the gene matches: 5. From germline, CDR1 is MNHNS and CDR2 SASEGT.

The chain employs TRBV15 and TRBJ2-3; a possible D gene is TRBD2 (5 bases). CDR1 is LNHNV and CDR2 is YYDKDF in the germline V gene (reference sequence). The CDR3 is made up of 17 amino acids. V lost 1 base and J lost 1, with 15 bases in between. The CDR3 protein is CATSRASGSRGTDTQYF. The DNA of the CDR3 is TGTGCCACCAGCAGAGCTTCGGGTTCGCGGGGCACAGATACGCAGTATTTT.

This clonotype was counted at least ten times. V and J are TRBV11-2 and TRBJ2-7; 7 bases are shared with TRBD1. The V and J ends lost 2 bases and 4 bases, in that order; junction bases with no gene match: 5. The CDR3 totals 14 residues. Germline values: CDR1 SGHAT, CDR2 FQNNGV. In nucleotides, the CDR3 is TGTGCCAGCAGCTTAAACAGGGGAGAATACGAGCAGTACTTC. Translating it yields CASSLNRGEYEQYF.

J is TRBJ2-3 and V is TRBV20-1; D is undetermined. Germline loops: CDR1 DFQATT, CDR2 SNEGSKA (reference sequence). The CDR3 has 15 amino acids. The V and J ends lost 2 bases and 2 bases respectively, with 14 bases between them. The CDR3: CSARPTAAPTDTQYF. The CDR3 DNA sequence: TGCAGTGCTAGACCGACCGCGGCCCCCACAGATACGCAGTATTTT.

V gene TRBV24-1 combines with J gene TRBJ2-3; D call uncertain. The CDR3 length is 14 residues. V gave up 4 bases and J gave up 4 bases, with 11 bases separating them. Germline assignment: CDR1 KGHDR and CDR2 SFDVKD. CDR3: CATSEPRDADTQYF. The CDR3 coding sequence is TGTGCCACCAGTGAACCAAGAGACGCAGATACGCAGTATTTT.

This clonotype was seen at least ten times. This chain links TRBV12-3 or TRBV12-4 with TRBJ1-5; D is unresolved. There are 15 residues in the CDR3. The V end lost 1 base, the J end lost 4 bases, and 11 bases lay between the germline ends. The CDR3 nucleotides read TGTGCCAGCAGTTTAGGCCCAGCCCAGAATCAGCCCCAGCATTTT. The encoded protein is CASSLGPAQNQPQHF.

This clonotype was found a few times. The CDR3 region is CSAKDPNQETQYF. DNA of the CDR3: TGCAGTGCTAAAGACCCCAACCAAGAGACCCAGTACTTC. The V gene is TRBV20-1, the J gene TRBJ2-5; D is unclear. The CDR3 has 13 residues. Germline V gene sequence: CDR1 DFQATT, CDR2 SNEGSKA (reference sequence). V lost 4 bases to trimming and J lost 0 bases, with 9 bases between them.